This section outlines one T cell receptor (beta chain) sequence together with its context. Its antigen is not yet known. Base qualities are not at hand, and no much larger clone is one base apart. Here V drops 6 bases and J drops 8 bases, and the junction holds 12 bases not matched to any gene. From the cysteine up to the phenylalanine, the CDR3 has a length of 16 residues. Of the read, only the CDR3 DNA is kept; its 48 bases are in frame from base 1. CDR1 and CDR2 were assigned from the germline V gene as KGHSH and LQKENI. TCRbeta CDR3 regions were amplified from genomic DNA by means of the immunoSEQ Assay, a bias-controlled multiplex PCR. Under the source paper's analysis protocol: The number of nucleated cells in each sample was estimated from the amplification of reference gene primers within the assay. To quantify the absolute abundance of each unique TCRbeta CDR3 rearrangement, sequence reads were collapsed and filtered. For each sample, productive Simpson clonality was calculated as the square root of Simpson's diversity index across productive rearrangements. The source is immuneACCESS, and TCRdb retained only in-frame sequences with V and J called. Part of the clones is not carried over; for the studies checked, unresolved V genes explain less than half of this, and the remainder is unexplained. V and J calls and clone size are given by that table; D and trimming were obtained from the DNA. The sample contains around 200,000 clones, approximately 91% of them found a single time. The ten most abundant clones make up around 0.77% of the sample.

The sample is drawn from a study of blood T cell repertoires in COVID-19 (dated by TCRdb to 2020 to 2022). Context from the whole study: Samples covering the acute and convalescent phases of COVID-19 were provided by collaborators in the United States, Italy and Spain. The prospective study material was composed of cDNA or gDNA derived from T cells, B-cell-depleted T cells, or PBMCs. The repertoires were made available in a free public database intended to serve as a resource for research on the immune response to SARS-CoV-2. The dataset comprised deeply sampled blood TCRbeta repertoires from subjects exposed to, actively infected with, or recovered from COVID-19. Sample metadata almost always included a de-identified subject ID, COVID-19 status, age in years and sex. Where available, HLA class I and class II types were taken from metadata supplied by the sample provider and were not determined by assay-based typing. The samples were drawn from the first 160 participants of the ongoing ImmuneRACE study and from roughly 1,300 subjects provided by 6 global collaborators.

Findings and caveats that apply to the study as a whole: The quantity of clinical and demographic metadata differed by source and by participant and was supplied without curation.

Participants in the prospective study were enrolled through a virtual design, were aged about 18 to 90 years, and lived in roughly 26 United States geographic areas. In the prospective study, cohorts were assigned on the basis of participant-reported clinical history obtained from a screening survey and a study questionnaire. Recovered participants in ImmuneRACE Cohort 3 were defined as having two consecutive negative NP/OP PCR tests, clearance from a healthcare professional, or resolution of symptoms. Each participant in the prospective study had whole blood, serum and a nasopharyngeal or oropharyngeal swab collected by mobile phlebotomists. Additional blood draws and questionnaires over a roughly two-month period could optionally be provided by prospective study participants. Blood samples from the prospective study were shipped frozen or at room temperature prior to DNA extraction.

Sequencing used PBMCs or T cells enriched from blood (not recorded which). The TCR comes from a woman younger than 30 who had recovered from COVID-19. This chain joins TRBV18 to TRBJ2-1, with 11 bases matching TRBD2. The CDR3 has the sequence CASSHESSGRIHEQFF. The DNA reads TGTGCCAGCTCCCACGAGTCTAGCGGGAGGATTCATGAGCAGTTCTTC.